These 13 T cell receptor beta chains share one sample of origin, sequenced in a study of human T cells and chemical hapten exposure. TCRdb passed the RACE reads through MiXCR, listing each CDR3 protein once. The table has some 65,000 distinct CDR3 sequences, 5.5% to 7.5% seen once. The time point denotes: healthy volunteer bleed at 6 weeks. It was from unfractionated whole blood that total RNA was extracted. Specimen: whole blood. The receptor source for this set is a female donor in good health. Some clones in this sample may be carry-over from other donors' samples.

This clonotype was seen only a few times. This chain connects TRBV20-1 to TRBJ1-2; possible D gene TRBD1, 6 bases. V was shortened by 0 bases and J by 8 bases, with 16 bases between the two germline ends. CDR1 is DFQATT, CDR2 SNEGSKA, per germline (reference sequence). This CDR3 is 14 amino acids long. CDR3 nucleotide sequence: TGCAGTGCTAGAGACCCTGGCAGGGGCGACGGCTACACCTTC. Its protein product is CSARDPGRGDGYTF.

The J gene is TRBJ1-5, the V gene TRBV28; 10 positions agree with TRBD1. The CDR3 loop spans 14 amino acids. Unmatched junction bases numbered 2, after V lost 4 bases and J lost 5 bases. Germline V CDR1 and CDR2: MDHEN, SYDVKM. The CDR3 bases are TGTGCCAGCAGTTCGGACAGGGGGTATCAGCCCCAGCATTTT. This encodes CASSSDRGYQPQHF.

The V gene is TRBV2, the J gene TRBJ2-1; D is undetermined. V lost 5 bases, J lost 6 bases, and 11 bases lay in between. The CDR3 length is 13 residues. Per germline, CDR1 SNHLY and CDR2 FYNNEI. In nucleotides, the CDR3 is TGTGCCAGCAGTTTAGACTTATTCAATGAGCAGTTCTTC. Translation gives CASSLDLFNEQFF.

This clonotype was detected only a few times. The rearrangement links TRBV24-1 to TRBJ2-1; 7 positions match TRBD2. CDR1 and CDR2 from the germline V gene are KGHDR and SFDVKD. The CDR3 sequence is 15 residues long. Trimming at V came to 3 bases and at J to 2 bases, leaving 3 bases not matched to a gene. CDR3 loop: CATSDQREPYNEQFF. For the CDR3, the DNA is TGTGCCACCAGTGATCAGCGGGAACCCTACAATGAGCAGTTCTTC.

This clonotype was counted a few times. The rearrangement uses TRBV2 and TRBJ2-7; D is uncertain. Between the trimmed V and J ends, which lost 2 bases and 4 bases, there was a span of 6 bases. Germline CDR1 SNHLY, CDR2 FYNNEI. There are 12 residues in the CDR3. The CDR3 DNA reads TGTGCCAGCAGTGAAACCGGTTACGAGCAGTACTTC. Protein product: CASSETGYEQYF.

Many counts were recorded for this clonotype. This rearrangement joins TRBV7-2 to TRBJ2-7; no firm D call. Trimming took 2 bases from V and 6 from J, leaving 11 bases between them. The CDR3 covers 13 residues. Germline V gene sequence: CDR1 SGHTA, CDR2 FQGNSA. The CDR3 is CASSLSSPSEQYF. In nucleotides, the CDR3 is TGTGCCAGCAGCTTAAGTAGCCCTTCCGAGCAGTACTTC.

At least ten counts were recorded for this clonotype. The V gene is TRBV29-1, the J gene TRBJ2-2; D remains ambiguous. The V and J ends lost 5 bases and 5 bases respectively, with 9 bases between them. CDR3 length: 12 residues. Germline-derived CDR1 and CDR2 are SQVTM and ANQGSEA. CDR3 in amino acids: CSVIRTTGELFF. The DNA for the CDR3 is TGCAGCGTTATACGAACGACCGGGGAGCTGTTTTTT.

This clonotype was detected ten times or more. CDR3 sequence reads: CSVQRQGAKAFF. In nucleotides, the CDR3 is TGCAGCGTTCAAAGACAGGGGGCGAAGGCTTTCTTT. V gene TRBV29-1 combines with J gene TRBJ1-1; TRBD1 aligns across 10 bases. Germline V gives CDR1 SQVTM, CDR2 ANQGSEA. This CDR3 spans 12 amino acids. The junction had 8 bases not matched to a gene; V was cut back by 5 bases and J by 11 bases.

This clonotype has only a few counts. CDR3 nucleotide sequence: TGTGCCAGCAGCAAAGGGGGACAGAACTATGTTTCTGTAGGCTACACCTTC. Protein product: CASSKGGQNYVSVGYTF. The V call is TRBV12-3 or TRBV12-4, the J call TRBJ1-2; 7 nucleotides line up with TRBD1. After removal of 6 bases from V and 8 bases from J, the junction contained 21 bases not matched to a gene. The CDR3 sequence is 17 residues long.

This clonotype was counted many times. V and J are TRBV6-1 and TRBJ1-6; D unclear. CDR1 is MNHNS, CDR2 SASEGT, per germline. V was pared by 1 base and J by 10 bases, with 8 bases between. The CDR3 length is 13 residues. The CDR3 loop reads CASSEVGESPLHF. Written as DNA, the CDR3 is TGTGCCAGCAGTGAAGTTGGAGAATCACCCCTCCACTTT.

At least ten counts were recorded for this clonotype. The genes are TRBV12-3 or TRBV12-4 and TRBJ1-4, with D hard to call. This CDR3 region has 11 residues. V lost 5 bases and J 7 bases, leaving 5 bases between the germline ends. CDR3 residues: CASSLSEKLFF. The CDR3 bases are TGTGCCAGCAGTCTTAGTGAAAAACTGTTTTTT.

CDR3 loop: CAWSSAGDTDTQYF. The CDR3 nucleotides are TGTGCCTGGAGTTCAGCGGGAGACACAGATACGCAGTATTTT. V gene TRBV30 combines with J gene TRBJ2-3; 8 positions match TRBD2. The CDR3 is 14 amino acids. J was trimmed by 2 bases and V by 2 bases; bases with no gene match: 3. Germline CDR1 is GTSNPN and CDR2 is SVGIG (reference sequence).

This clonotype has a count of ten or more. This chain connects TRBV7-9 to TRBJ1-1; D remains ambiguous. V lost 4 bases and J lost 3, with 9 bases in between. Germline CDR1 is SEHNR and CDR2 is FQNEAQ (reference sequence). CDR3 size: 13 residues. The CDR3 region is CASSYSTDTEAFF. The CDR3 region has the DNA TGTGCCAGCAGCTATTCCACGGACACTGAAGCTTTCTTT.